This is a list of T cell receptor beta chains from one sample in a study of T cell responses to AZD1222 COVID-19 vaccine. Clones were sequenced by immunoSEQ multiplex PCR, and TCRdb holds only the in-frame ones, with some missing. Of roughly 160,000 clones detected, about 91% appear once; the ten largest clones hold about 1.9%. This sample comprised peripheral blood, obtained on day 0 of AZD1222 vaccination. The source is an adult in good health. Both conserved end residues are trimmed from each CDR3.

j_call v_call cdr3_aa
TRBJ2-1 TRBV7-2 ASSLEGLADNEQF
TRBJ1-2 TRBV5-4 ASSPGGPNYGYT
TRBJ2-3 TRBV9 ASSVGGIPPDTQY
TRBJ1-2 TRBV6-2/TRBV6-3 ASSYGGNYGYT
TRBJ1-6 TRBV19 ASKPTGDSPLH
TRBJ2-1 TRBV27 ASSQHNEQF
TRBJ2-7 TRBV28 ASSVRDHYYEQY
TRBJ1-6 TRBV4-1 ASSQEFGQRGSPLH
TRBJ2-7 TRBV2 ARSSAGTVSYEQY
TRBJ1-2 TRBV5-8 ASSLDGTVGFGYT
TRBJ2-7 TRBV7-9 ASEWGARSSYEQY
TRBJ2-7 TRBV27 ASSSYRRGIYEQY
TRBJ1-2 TRBV28 ASRNRANYGYT
TRBJ1-3 TRBV28 ASSFGGSGNTIY
TRBJ1-2 TRBV5-1 ASSLGRGRPYGYT
TRBJ1-4 TRBV5-1 ASSRLGQSNNEKLF